The 18 T cell receptor beta chains presented below share a single source sample, sequenced in a study of T cell responses to AZD1222 COVID-19 vaccine. The table came from immunoSEQ multiplex PCR; TCRdb's copy has only in-frame clones and leaves some out. The data hold over 45,000 clones, with 85% observed a single time. This specimen consisted of peripheral blood, obtained on day 0 of MenACWY control vaccination. These receptors were obtained from an adult in good health.

The chain links TRBV27 to TRBJ1-2; the match to TRBD1 covers 12 bases. Unmatched junction bases numbered 8, after V lost 5 bases and J lost 4 bases. Germline-derived CDR1 and CDR2 are MNHEY and SMNVEV (reference sequence). The CDR3 loop spans 16 amino acids. The CDR3 DNA reads TGTGCCAGCAGTCTCGAGGGACAGGGGGCTGTCTATGGCTACACCTTC. Its protein is CASSLEGQGAVYGYTF.

The CDR3 DNA reads as TGTGCCAGCAGCGTAGGAAGGGCGGAGGGAACCAGCGAGCAGTACTTC. Translating it yields CASSVGRAEGTSEQYF. The rearrangement links TRBV9 to TRBJ2-7, with a possible D match to TRBD2 (6 bases). Trimming stripped 0 bases from V and 6 bases from J, with 19 bases between. The CDR3 has 16 amino acids. Germline CDR1 is SGDLS and CDR2 is YYNGEE.

The genes are TRBV28 and TRBJ1-5; D call uncertain. Germline V gene sequence: CDR1 MDHEN, CDR2 SYDVKM. CDR3 length: 14 residues. V was shortened by 2 bases and J by 2 bases, with 7 bases between the two germline ends. This CDR3 reads CASSLIGGNQPQHF. The CDR3 DNA follows: TGTGCCAGCAGTTTAATCGGTGGCAATCAGCCCCAGCATTTT.

This chain uses TRBV7-3 with TRBJ2-1; no definite D call. Trimming cost V 3 bases and J 7 bases, with 7 bases left between them. From germline, CDR1 is SGHTA and CDR2 FQGTGA. CDR3 size: 12 residues. CDR3 in DNA: TGTGCCAGCAGCTTTGGGGTGAATGAGCAGTTCTTC. It codes for CASSFGVNEQFF.

The chain combines TRBV19 with TRBJ1-1, with D unclear. CDR3 length equals 16 residues. Germline CDR1 reads LNHDA; CDR2 reads SQIVND (reference sequence). V was trimmed by 4 bases and J by 1 base, leaving 16 bases between them. CDR3 region: CASSTHKKPRNTEAFF. CDR3 coding DNA: TGTGCCAGTAGTACCCACAAGAAACCTCGGAACACTGAAGCTTTCTTT.

V gene TRBV9 combines with J gene TRBJ1-1, with D uncertain. CDR1 is SGDLS and CDR2 is YYNGEE in the germline V gene. V lost 0 bases and J lost 1, with 4 bases in between. The CDR3 is 13 amino acids. Here the CDR3 reads CASSVGSNTEAFF. The CDR3 bases are TGTGCCAGCAGCGTAGGGTCGAACACTGAAGCTTTCTTT.

The chain is built from TRBV5-6 and TRBJ1-5; no definite D call. V was clipped by 3 bases and J by 1 base, with 8 bases between them. From germline, CDR1 is SGHDT and CDR2 YYEEEE. The CDR3 contains 14 residues. The CDR3 nucleotides are TGTGCCAGCAGCTCGGGAGTGAGCAATCAGCCCCAGCATTTT. Residues: CASSSGVSNQPQHF.

The chain couples TRBV7-6 to TRBJ2-7, with D perhaps being TRBD1 or TRBD2 (6 bases each). Trimming left V 5 bases short and J 7 bases short, with 21 bases between. The CDR3 has 15 residues. CDR1 is SGHVS, CDR2 FNYEAQ, per germline. CDR3 in amino acids: CASSLRGGLHREQYF. The CDR3, as DNA: TGTGCCAGCAGCCTCAGGGGAGGCCTTCATCGGGAGCAGTACTTC.

The genes are TRBV28 and TRBJ2-7, with 7 nucleotides matching TRBD1. The V and J ends lost 3 bases and 2 bases, in that order; junction bases with no gene match: 13. The length of the CDR3 is 17 residues. Germline values: CDR1 MDHEN, CDR2 SYDVKM. This CDR3 is CASSFFLVGQPTYEQYF. The CDR3 DNA sequence: TGTGCCAGCAGTTTTTTTCTTGTGGGACAGCCGACCTACGAGCAGTACTTC.

The chain has TRBV10-3 and TRBJ2-3; 11 nucleotides line up with TRBD2. The CDR3 consists of 15 residues. Germline V gene lookup returns CDR1 ENHRY and CDR2 SYGVKD. The junction had 3 bases not matched to a gene; V was cut back by 2 bases and J by 5 bases. The CDR3 region is CAISEGLAGGDTQYF. As DNA, the CDR3 is TGTGCCATCAGTGAGGGGCTAGCGGGAGGAGATACGCAGTATTTT.

The chain's CDR3 is CASSLGGGRSEKLFF. The CDR3 region has the DNA TGCGCCAGCAGCTTGGGAGGGGGACGGAGTGAAAAACTGTTTTTT. The chain couples TRBV5-1 to TRBJ1-4, with TRBD1 as a possible D gene (6 bases). Germline V lookup: CDR1 SGHRS, CDR2 YFSETQ. The V gene lost 0 bases and the J gene lost 7 bases, with 13 bases spanning the gap. The CDR3 runs to 15 residues.

The rearrangement links TRBV7-9 to TRBJ1-1, with D unclear. Germline CDR1 reads SEHNR; CDR2 reads FQNEAQ (reference sequence). There are 17 residues in the CDR3. V was trimmed by 3 bases and J by 0 bases, leaving 17 bases between them. The CDR3 sequence: CASSFDLAAGMNTEAFF. In DNA form, the CDR3 reads TGTGCCAGCAGCTTCGATCTCGCGGCGGGCATGAACACTGAAGCTTTCTTT.

The chain is built from TRBV5-1 and TRBJ2-2; 12 nucleotides match TRBD2. Trimming took 4 bases from V and 6 from J; bases not matched to a gene: 4. This CDR3 has 15 residues. Germline assignment: CDR1 SGHRS and CDR2 YFSETQ. The CDR3 sequence is CASSPTSGRPGELFF. Written as DNA, the CDR3 is TGCGCCAGCAGCCCGACTAGCGGGAGACCCGGGGAGCTGTTTTTT.

The chain uses TRBV6-5 and TRBJ2-4, with D possibly matching TRBD2 (5 bases). Germline V gene lookup returns CDR1 MNHEY and CDR2 SVGAGI. The CDR3 is 14 residues long. The V gene lost 0 bases and the J gene lost 7 bases, with 10 bases spanning the gap. The CDR3 DNA reads TGTGCCAGCAGTTACTCTAGAGGGTTTAACATTCAGTACTTC. Protein product: CASSYSRGFNIQYF.

The chain uses TRBV15 and TRBJ2-1; D not certain. Germline CDR1 reads LNHNV; CDR2 reads YYDKDF (reference sequence). The CDR3 consists of 12 residues. Between the trimmed V and J ends, which lost 1 base and 3 bases, there was a span of 1 base. CDR3 DNA sequence: TGTGCCACCAGCAGAGGCTACAATGAGCAGTTCTTC. This encodes CATSRGYNEQFF.

The rearrangement joins TRBV28 to TRBJ1-4; D remains ambiguous. This CDR3 is built from 13 residues. The germline gives CDR1 MDHEN, CDR2 SYDVKM. V lost 2 bases and J lost 7, with 8 bases in between. The CDR3 loop reads CASSLDGREKLFF. The CDR3 DNA is TGTGCCAGCAGTTTAGACGGGCGTGAAAAACTGTTTTTT.

This chain joins TRBV5-1 and TRBJ1-4; 7 nucleotides match TRBD1. The CDR3 is 14 residues long. With 3 bases clipped from V and 7 bases from J, the junction kept 6 bases outside the gene matches. Per germline, CDR1 SGHRS and CDR2 YFSETQ. The CDR3 here is CASSSQGIREKLFF. CDR3 bases: TGCGCCAGCAGCTCACAGGGGATTCGTGAAAAACTGTTTTTT.

The rearrangement joins TRBV28 to TRBJ2-1; D gene uncertain. The CDR3 is 15 residues long. Germline loops: CDR1 MDHEN, CDR2 SYDVKM. Trimming removed 3 bases at V and 5 bases at J, with 14 bases between. The CDR3 coding sequence is TGTGCCAGCAGTTTGAGTAAGGGTCCAAACAATGAGCAGTTCTTC. Amino acid sequence: CASSLSKGPNNEQFF.